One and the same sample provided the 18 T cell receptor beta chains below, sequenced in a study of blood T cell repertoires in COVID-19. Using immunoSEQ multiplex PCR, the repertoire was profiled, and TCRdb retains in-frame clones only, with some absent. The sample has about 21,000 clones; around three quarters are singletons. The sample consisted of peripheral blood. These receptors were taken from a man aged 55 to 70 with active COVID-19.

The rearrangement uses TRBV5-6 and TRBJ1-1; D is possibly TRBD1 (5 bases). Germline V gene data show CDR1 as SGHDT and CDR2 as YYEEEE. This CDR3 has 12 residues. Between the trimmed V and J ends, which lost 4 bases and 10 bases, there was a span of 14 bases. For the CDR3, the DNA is TGTGCCAGCAGCCCTGAGGCCGGGGGAGCTTTCTTT. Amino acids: CASSPEAGGAFF.

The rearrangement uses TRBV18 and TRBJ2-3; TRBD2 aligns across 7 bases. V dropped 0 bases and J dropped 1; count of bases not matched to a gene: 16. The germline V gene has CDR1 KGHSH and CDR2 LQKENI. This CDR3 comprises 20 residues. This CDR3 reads CASSPPGSREAHLGTDTQYF. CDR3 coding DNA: TGTGCCAGCTCACCACCGGGATCTCGGGAGGCACACTTGGGCACAGATACGCAGTATTTT.

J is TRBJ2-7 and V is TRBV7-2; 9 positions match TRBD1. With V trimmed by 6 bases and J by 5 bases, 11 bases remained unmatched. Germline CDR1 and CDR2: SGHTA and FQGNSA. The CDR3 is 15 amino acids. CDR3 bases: TGTGCCAGCAGAAAACCGGGACAGGGTCTCGACGAGCAGTACTTC. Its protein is CASRKPGQGLDEQYF.

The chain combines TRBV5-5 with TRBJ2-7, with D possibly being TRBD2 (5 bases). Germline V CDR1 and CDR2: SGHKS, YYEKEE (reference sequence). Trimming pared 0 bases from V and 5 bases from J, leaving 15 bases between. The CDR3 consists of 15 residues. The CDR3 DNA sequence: TGTGCCAGCAGCTTGGCCTGGACTCCTCTGGACGAGCAGTACTTC. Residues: CASSLAWTPLDEQYF.

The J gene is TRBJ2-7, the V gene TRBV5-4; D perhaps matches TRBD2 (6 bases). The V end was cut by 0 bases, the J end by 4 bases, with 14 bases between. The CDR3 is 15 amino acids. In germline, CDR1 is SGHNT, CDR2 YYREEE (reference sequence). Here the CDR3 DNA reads TGTGCCAGCAGCTTGGTTGGGGACGGGAGTTACGAGCAGTACTTC. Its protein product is CASSLVGDGSYEQYF.

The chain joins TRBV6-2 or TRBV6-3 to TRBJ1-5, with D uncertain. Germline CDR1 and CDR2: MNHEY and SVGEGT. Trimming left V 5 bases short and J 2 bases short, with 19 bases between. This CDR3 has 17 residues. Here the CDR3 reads CASSPPFEGGGNQPQHF. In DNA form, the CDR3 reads TGTGCCAGCAGTCCCCCCTTTGAGGGTGGGGGCAATCAGCCCCAGCATTTT.

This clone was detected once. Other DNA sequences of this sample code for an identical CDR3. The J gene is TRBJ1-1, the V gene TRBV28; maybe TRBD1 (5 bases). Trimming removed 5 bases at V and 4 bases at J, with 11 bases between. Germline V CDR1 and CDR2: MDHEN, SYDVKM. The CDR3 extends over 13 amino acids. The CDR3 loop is CASSLRGGTEAFF. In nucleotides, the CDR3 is TGTGCCAGCAGTCTAAGGGGAGGCACTGAAGCTTTCTTT.

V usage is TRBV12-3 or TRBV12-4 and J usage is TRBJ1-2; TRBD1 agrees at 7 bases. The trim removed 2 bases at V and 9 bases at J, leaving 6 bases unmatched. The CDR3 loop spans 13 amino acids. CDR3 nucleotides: TGTGCCAGCAGTTTATACCAGGGGGGCCGCTACACCTTC. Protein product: CASSLYQGGRYTF.

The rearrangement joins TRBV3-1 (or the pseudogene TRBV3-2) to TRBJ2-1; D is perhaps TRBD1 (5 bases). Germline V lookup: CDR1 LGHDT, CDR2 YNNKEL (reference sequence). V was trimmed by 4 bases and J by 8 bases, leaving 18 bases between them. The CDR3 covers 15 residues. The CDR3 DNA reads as TGTGCCAGCAGCCGAGCATCAGGGTGGTTAGATGAGCAGTTCTTC. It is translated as CASSRASGWLDEQFF.

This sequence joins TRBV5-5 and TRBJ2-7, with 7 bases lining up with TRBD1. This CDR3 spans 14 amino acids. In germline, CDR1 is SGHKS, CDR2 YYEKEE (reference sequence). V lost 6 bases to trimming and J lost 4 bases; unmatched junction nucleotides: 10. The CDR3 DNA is TGTGCCAGCATAGAGCGACAGGGTGCGTACGAGCAGTACTTC. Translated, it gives CASIERQGAYEQYF.

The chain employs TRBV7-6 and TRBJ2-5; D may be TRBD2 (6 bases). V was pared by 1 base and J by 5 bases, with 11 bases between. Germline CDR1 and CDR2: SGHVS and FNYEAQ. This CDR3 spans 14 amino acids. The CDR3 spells CASSLVGGGETQYF. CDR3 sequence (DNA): TGTGCCAGCAGCTTAGTCGGGGGTGGGGAGACCCAGTACTTC.

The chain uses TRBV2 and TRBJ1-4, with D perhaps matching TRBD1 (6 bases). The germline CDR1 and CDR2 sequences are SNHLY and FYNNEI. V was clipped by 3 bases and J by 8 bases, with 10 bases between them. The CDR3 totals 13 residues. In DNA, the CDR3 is TGTGCCAGCAGTGAGGCAGGGGTCGAAAAACTGTTTTTT. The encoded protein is CASSEAGVEKLFF. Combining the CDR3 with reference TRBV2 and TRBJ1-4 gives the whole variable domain EPEVTQTPSHQVTQMGQEVILRCVPISNHLYFYWYRQILGQKVEFLVSFYNNEISEKSEIFDDQFSVERPDGSNFTLKIRSTKLEDSAMYFCASSEAGVEKLFFGSGTQLSVL.

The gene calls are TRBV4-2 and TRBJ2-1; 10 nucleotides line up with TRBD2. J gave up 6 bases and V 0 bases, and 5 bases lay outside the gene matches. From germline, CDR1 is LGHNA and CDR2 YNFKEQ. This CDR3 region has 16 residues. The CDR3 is CASSQDRTSGANEQFF. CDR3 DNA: TGTGCCAGCAGCCAAGACAGGACTAGCGGTGCCAATGAGCAGTTCTTC.

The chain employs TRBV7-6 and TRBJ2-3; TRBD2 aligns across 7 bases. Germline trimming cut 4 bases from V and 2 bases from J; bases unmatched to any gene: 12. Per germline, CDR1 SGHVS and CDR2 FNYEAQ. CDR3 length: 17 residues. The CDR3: CASSCTKSLADTDTQYF. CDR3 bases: TGTGCCAGCAGCTGCACTAAGTCCCTAGCGGACACAGATACGCAGTATTTT.

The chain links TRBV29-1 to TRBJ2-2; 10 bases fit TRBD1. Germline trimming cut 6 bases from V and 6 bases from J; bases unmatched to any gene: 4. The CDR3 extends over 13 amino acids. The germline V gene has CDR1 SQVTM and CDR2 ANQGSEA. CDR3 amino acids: CSVRQGAAGELFF. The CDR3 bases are TGCAGCGTCAGACAGGGGGCGGCCGGGGAGCTGTTTTTT.

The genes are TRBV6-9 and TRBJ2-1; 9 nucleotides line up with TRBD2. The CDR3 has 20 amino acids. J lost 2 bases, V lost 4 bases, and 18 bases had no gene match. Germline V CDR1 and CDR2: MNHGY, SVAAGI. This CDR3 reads CASSSPLKSGRPLAYNEQFF. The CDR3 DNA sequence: TGTGCCAGCAGTTCACCCCTAAAGAGCGGGAGGCCCTTGGCCTACAATGAGCAGTTCTTC.

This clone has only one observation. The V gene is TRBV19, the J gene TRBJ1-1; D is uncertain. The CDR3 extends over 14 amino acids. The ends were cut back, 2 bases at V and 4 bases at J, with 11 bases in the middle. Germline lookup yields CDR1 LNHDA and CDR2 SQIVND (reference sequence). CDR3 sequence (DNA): TGTGCCAGTAGTATACTGACGGGAACCACTGAAGCTTTCTTT. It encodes CASSILTGTTEAFF.

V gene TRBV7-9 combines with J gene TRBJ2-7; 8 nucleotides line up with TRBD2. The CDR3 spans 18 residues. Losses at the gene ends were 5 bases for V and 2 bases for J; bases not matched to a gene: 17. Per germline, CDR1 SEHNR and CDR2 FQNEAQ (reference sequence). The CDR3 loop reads CASSPPLPTSGPTYEQYF. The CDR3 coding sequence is TGTGCCAGCAGCCCGCCCCTTCCTACTAGCGGACCAACCTACGAGCAGTACTTC.